The 32 T cell receptor beta chains below come from one sample, sequenced in a study of cytomegalovirus exposure and HLA in healthy donors. 60 Vbeta and 13 Jbeta primers were used in PCR. TCRdb's copy holds only in-frame clones and misses some; the assay was immunoSEQ multiplex PCR. The profile shows 70,000 or so clones, around 64% of them singletons. The sequencing sample was made of PBMCs. The origin of the receptors is a woman aged 45-59 years in good health and CMV-seronegative.

This clone occurred a few times. The J gene is TRBJ1-2, the V gene TRBV5-1; TRBD1 agrees at 7 bases. The CDR3 is 16 amino acids. CDR1 is SGHRS and CDR2 is YFSETQ in the germline V gene. The junction had 9 bases not matched to a gene; V was cut back by 2 bases and J by 2 bases. The CDR3 protein is CASSFTGTDYNYGYTF. CDR3 in DNA: TGCGCCAGCAGCTTTACCGGGACAGATTACAACTATGGCTACACCTTC.

The gene calls are TRBV27 and TRBJ1-1, with D uncertain. This CDR3 region has 13 residues. Trimming pared 6 bases from V and 4 bases from J, leaving 12 bases between. The germline CDR1 and CDR2 sequences are MNHEY and SMNVEV (reference sequence). The DNA of the CDR3 is TGTGCCAGCAGCCTCCGCCGAGGCACTGAAGCTTTCTTT. Translating gives CASSLRRGTEAFF.

This chain uses TRBV7-8 with TRBJ2-7; 13 bases fit TRBD2. V lost 5 bases, J lost 4 bases, and 17 bases stayed unmatched. CDR3 length: 19 amino acids. Germline V gene data show CDR1 as SGHVS and CDR2 as FQNEAQ. The CDR3 nucleotides read TGTGCCAGCAGCAGACAGAGGACTAGCGGGAGCTGGGTGGGTTACGAGCAGTACTTC. Amino acids: CASSRQRTSGSWVGYEQYF.

CDR3 sequence: CASGRVSYEQYF. CDR3 coding DNA: TGTGCAAGCGGGAGGGTATCCTACGAGCAGTACTTC. V gene TRBV9 combines with J gene TRBJ2-7; 10 bases align to TRBD2. CDR3 size: 12 residues. Germline V gene lookup returns CDR1 SGDLS and CDR2 YYNGEE.

CDR3 sequence: CASSFYSGGWYF. The DNA for the CDR3 is TGTGCCAGCAGTTTTTACTCAGGGGGTTGGTACTTC. The chain recombines TRBV28 with TRBJ2-7, with TRBD1 matching 7 bases. This CDR3 is built from 12 residues. V lost 3 bases, J lost 12 bases, and 8 bases stayed unmatched. The germline gives CDR1 MDHEN, CDR2 SYDVKM.

V usage is TRBV15 and J usage is TRBJ1-1; maybe TRBD1 (5 bases). Germline V lookup: CDR1 LNHNV, CDR2 YYDKDF (reference sequence). The V end lost 0 bases, the J end lost 10 bases, and 12 bases lay between the germline ends. This CDR3 comprises 13 residues. CDR3 sequence reads: CATSRDGASVAFF. CDR3 DNA: TGTGCCACCAGCAGAGATGGGGCGTCAGTAGCTTTCTTT. Looking up the rest from reference TRBV15 and TRBJ1-1 gives the full variable domain: DAMVIQNPRYQVTQFGKPVTLSCSQTLNHNVMYWYQQKSSQAPKLLFHYYDKDFNNEADTPDNFQSRRPNTSFCFLDIRSPGLGDTAMYLCATSRDGASVAFFGQGTRLTVV.

The chain employs TRBV7-2 and TRBJ2-7; D gene uncertain. The CDR3 spans 14 residues. V was cut by 5 bases and J by 4 bases, with 15 bases left in between. Germline CDR1 is SGHTA and CDR2 is FQGNSA. Written as DNA, the CDR3 is TGTGCCAGCAGCCGCGAGCGCTTCCGATACGAGCAGTACTTC. This encodes CASSRERFRYEQYF.

The chain links TRBV5-1 to TRBJ2-1; TRBD1 matches 10 bases. Trimming removed 3 bases from V and 6 bases from J; junction bases left unmatched: 6. Per germline, CDR1 SGHRS and CDR2 YFSETQ. The CDR3 extends over 15 amino acids. For the CDR3, the DNA is TGCGCCAGCAGCTGGACCGGGACAGGGGTCAATGAGCAGTTCTTC. Translation gives CASSWTGTGVNEQFF.

The genes are TRBV29-1 and TRBJ1-1; TRBD1 matches at 7 bases. Germline lookup yields CDR1 SQVTM and CDR2 ANQGSEA. The CDR3 has 12 residues. J was trimmed by 8 bases and V by 2 bases; bases with no gene match: 5. DNA for the CDR3: TGCAGCGTTGAATCCGGGACAGACGAAGCTTTCTTT. Protein product: CSVESGTDEAFF.

This clone has a handful of counts. The chain joins TRBV15 to TRBJ1-1; D unresolved. Germline V gene data show CDR1 as LNHNV and CDR2 as YYDKDF (reference sequence). Trimming shortened V by 8 bases and J by 2 bases, and 12 bases separated the two germline ends. The CDR3 extends over 13 amino acids. This CDR3 reads CATGQAQNTEAFF. CDR3 sequence (DNA): TGTGCCACCGGGCAGGCGCAAAACACTGAAGCTTTCTTT. The whole variable domain, remainder taken from reference TRBV15 and TRBJ1-1, is DAMVIQNPRYQVTQFGKPVTLSCSQTLNHNVMYWYQQKSSQAPKLLFHYYDKDFNNEADTPDNFQSRRPNTSFCFLDIRSPGLGDTAMYLCATGQAQNTEAFFGQGTRLTVV.

The rearrangement links TRBV7-6 to TRBJ2-7; 10 bases map to TRBD1. V trimming: 5 bases; J trimming: 5 bases; junction bases outside the gene matches: 6. The CDR3 is 14 amino acids. Germline assignment: CDR1 SGHVS and CDR2 FNYEAQ. In DNA, the CDR3 is TGTGCCAGCAGCCCGGGACAGGGGCTTCACGAGCAGTACTTC. Translated, it gives CASSPGQGLHEQYF.

As DNA, the CDR3 is TGCGCCAGCAGCCAAGCCCCCGGGACAGACTATGGCTACACCTTC. The encoded protein is CASSQAPGTDYGYTF. J is TRBJ1-2 and V is TRBV4-1, with 7 nucleotides matching TRBD1. The CDR3 is 15 amino acids. Losses at the gene ends were 1 base for V and 3 bases for J; bases not matched to a gene: 5. CDR1 is MGHRA and CDR2 is YSYEKL in the germline V gene.

J is TRBJ1-1 and V is TRBV2, with 7 bases that match TRBD1. The germline V gene encodes CDR1 SNHLY and CDR2 FYNNEI. The CDR3 has 15 amino acids. With V trimmed by 5 bases and J by 1 base, 7 bases remained unmatched. The CDR3 nucleotides read TGTGCCAGCAGTCCCAGACAGGGATCGAACACTGAAGCTTTCTTT. Translation: CASSPRQGSNTEAFF.

This clone has more than one count but fewer than ten. The chain couples TRBV30 to TRBJ2-3, with a possible D match to TRBD2 (6 bases). Germline V gene sequence: CDR1 GTSNPN, CDR2 SVGIG (reference sequence). Trimming removed 0 bases from V and 3 bases from J, with 22 bases in between. This CDR3 has 18 residues. The CDR3 bases are TGTGCCTGGAGTGTAGGGCGTCGGGGGAGTGGTTTGACAGATACGCAGTATTTT. This translates into CAWSVGRRGSGLTDTQYF.

This clone was counted only a few times. The V gene is TRBV15, the J gene TRBJ1-4; unclear D gene. Germline values: CDR1 LNHNV, CDR2 YYDKDF (reference sequence). The CDR3 is 14 residues long. V was trimmed by 1 base and J by 4 bases, leaving 7 bases between them. This CDR3 reads CATSRGSFNEKLFF. DNA for the CDR3: TGTGCCACCAGCAGAGGGAGTTTTAATGAAAAACTGTTTTTT.

The table lists this clone with a few counts. The V gene is TRBV5-1, the J gene TRBJ2-7, with 7 bases that match TRBD2. Germline CDR1 SGHRS, CDR2 YFSETQ. The V segment lost 5 bases and the J segment 0 bases; nucleotides outside the gene matches: 14. The CDR3 runs to 17 residues. CDR3 in amino acids: CASSRLGGVGSSYEQYF. CDR3 bases: TGCGCCAGCAGTCGGTTGGGGGGGGTTGGAAGCTCCTACGAGCAGTACTTC.

The chain recombines TRBV4-3 with TRBJ2-5, with D unresolved. The CDR3 spans 16 residues. The germline V and J ends were trimmed by 5 bases and 2 bases, with 18 bases remaining between them. The V gene's germline CDR1 is LGHNA and CDR2 YSLEER. The CDR3 DNA reads TGCGCCAGCAGCAGAACAAATTTGGTCAGTCAAGAGACCCAGTACTTC. Translation gives CASSRTNLVSQETQYF.

The chain uses TRBV5-4 and TRBJ2-3, with 15 positions matching TRBD2. V lost 4 bases and J lost 3; bases outside the gene matches: 12. The CDR3 contains 19 residues. Germline loops: CDR1 SGHNT, CDR2 YYREEE (reference sequence). The CDR3 protein is CASSPSGLAGGPSTDTQYF. In DNA, the CDR3 is TGTGCCAGCAGCCCCAGCGGACTAGCGGGAGGGCCTTCAACAGATACGCAGTATTTT.

The V and J genes are TRBV5-1 and TRBJ2-7, with TRBD1 matching 12 bases. From germline, CDR1 is SGHRS and CDR2 YFSETQ. V shed 1 base, J shed 5 bases, and the junction held 10 bases outside the gene matches. The CDR3 totals 17 residues. Here the CDR3 reads CASSLSSGTGGPHEQYF. The DNA for the CDR3 is TGCGCCAGCAGCTTGTCATCCGGGACAGGGGGCCCGCACGAGCAGTACTTC. Based on the CDR3 plus reference TRBV5-1 and TRBJ2-7, the full variable domain is KAGVTQTPRYLIKTRGQQVTLSCSPISGHRSVSWYQQTPGQGLQFLFEYFSETQRNKGNFPGRFSGRQFSNSRSEMNVSTLELGDSALYLCASSLSSGTGGPHEQYFGPGTRLTVT.

This rearrangement joins TRBV7-9 to TRBJ1-2; TRBD1 is a possible D gene (6 bases). The germline V gene encodes CDR1 SEHNR and CDR2 FQNEAQ (reference sequence). Trimming shortened V by 3 bases and J by 5 bases, and 10 bases separated the two germline ends. The CDR3 loop spans 13 amino acids. CDR3 DNA sequence: TGTGCCAGCAGCTTCCATCAGGGGTATGGCTACACCTTC. It yields the protein CASSFHQGYGYTF.

The genes are TRBV9 and TRBJ1-2, with TRBD1 matching 8 bases. CDR1 and CDR2 (germline): SGDLS, YYNGEE. The CDR3 consists of 17 residues. V lost 1 base, J lost 2 bases, and 10 bases stayed unmatched. The CDR3 loop reads CASSVRDRGYRNYGYTF. In DNA, the CDR3 is TGTGCCAGCAGCGTACGAGACAGGGGATATAGGAACTATGGCTACACCTTC.

CDR3 sequence: CASTSTGLPNQPQHF. DNA for the CDR3: TGTGCCAGCACCAGCACAGGCCTCCCCAATCAGCCCCAGCATTTT. The chain joins TRBV6-4 to TRBJ1-5; the D gene is possibly TRBD1 (5 bases). Per germline, CDR1 MRHNA and CDR2 SNTAGT. The CDR3 spans 15 residues. V was pared by 7 bases and J by 3 bases, with 16 bases between.

The V call is TRBV6-5, the J call TRBJ1-1; D remains unclear. CDR1 is MNHEY, CDR2 SVGAGI, per germline. The length of the CDR3 is 13 residues. V gave up 3 bases and J gave up 4 bases, with 9 bases separating them. The CDR3 region is CASSYAGSTEAFF. CDR3 coding DNA: TGTGCCAGCAGTTATGCGGGGTCCACTGAAGCTTTCTTT.

The chain uses TRBV14 and TRBJ1-2; D not resolved. Looked up from germline, CDR1 is SGHDN and CDR2 is FVKESK. Trimming removed 0 bases at V and 6 bases at J, with 11 bases between. The CDR3 length is 14 residues. CDR3 nucleotides: TGTGCCAGCAGCCAAGATTTCTGGAGGGATGGCTACACCTTC. Translated: CASSQDFWRDGYTF.

About this clone itself: Mismatch with germline at one junction end may stem from a read error. V gene TRBV7-7 combines with J gene TRBJ2-2; D is unclear. This CDR3 is 15 amino acids long. Germline V gene sequence: CDR1 SSHAT, CDR2 FNYEAQ (reference sequence). CDR3 sequence (DNA): TGTGCTAGCAGCTCCACTATTACCCTCACCGGGGAGCTGTTTTTT. This gives the protein CASSSTITLTGELFF. Full variable domain (rest looked up from reference TRBV7-7 and TRBJ2-2): GAGVSQSPRYKVTKRGQDVTLRCDPISSHATLYWYQQALGQGPEFLTYFNYEAQPDKSGLPSDRFSAERPEGSISTLTIQRTEQRDSAMYRCASSSTITLTGELFFGEGSRLTVL.

The chain carries TRBV4-1 and TRBJ2-3; D remains unclear. The germline CDR1 and CDR2 sequences are MGHRA and YSYEKL. This CDR3 is built from 13 residues. The germline V and J ends were trimmed by 7 bases and 2 bases, with 10 bases remaining between them. For the CDR3, the DNA is TGCGCCAGCACCCCAGCGAACACAGATACGCAGTATTTT. As protein: CASTPANTDTQYF.

The chain carries TRBV2 and TRBJ2-5; D is possibly TRBD2 (6 bases). Trimming stripped 6 bases from V and 3 bases from J, with 20 bases between. The length of the CDR3 is 16 residues. Per the germline V gene, CDR1 is SNHLY and CDR2 is FYNNEI. In DNA, the CDR3 is TGTGCCAGCAGCGAATACTCGACTAGATTAGAAGAGACCCAGTACTTC. This codes for CASSEYSTRLEETQYF.

The V call is TRBV5-1, the J call TRBJ2-1; 8 bases agree with TRBD1. The CDR3 extends over 14 amino acids. Germline loops: CDR1 SGHRS, CDR2 YFSETQ. V was clipped by 4 bases and J by 10 bases; unmatched bases: 10. The CDR3 loop reads CASSTGTGIREQFF. The CDR3 nucleotides are TGCGCCAGCAGCACCGGGACAGGTATACGGGAGCAGTTCTTC.

This clone was counted a few times. The rearrangement links TRBV5-1 to TRBJ2-5, with 9 bases fitting TRBD2. The germline CDR1 and CDR2 sequences are SGHRS and YFSETQ. After removal of 4 bases from V and 5 bases from J, the junction contained 15 bases not matched to a gene. The CDR3 loop spans 17 amino acids. The CDR3 region is CASSPGGTSTLGETQYF. The CDR3 DNA reads as TGCGCCAGCAGCCCTGGGGGGACTAGCACTCTAGGGGAGACCCAGTACTTC.

V and J are TRBV7-3 and TRBJ1-1; D is possibly TRBD1 (6 bases). CDR1 is SGHTA and CDR2 is FQGTGA in the germline V gene. V gave up 5 bases and J gave up 1 base, with 11 bases separating them. CDR3 length: 14 amino acids. CDR3 nucleotides: TGTGCCAGCAGCCCCGGGACACCGAACACTGAAGCTTTCTTT. It is translated as CASSPGTPNTEAFF.

V gene TRBV28 combines with J gene TRBJ2-5, with a weak D call TRBD1 (6 bases). There are 15 residues in the CDR3. CDR1 and CDR2 (germline): MDHEN, SYDVKM. Trimming left V 5 bases short and J 3 bases short, with 16 bases between. In DNA, the CDR3 is TGTGCCAGCAGTGCCCCTGGGGACAAGAAAGAGACCCAGTACTTC. As protein: CASSAPGDKKETQYF.

This chain joins TRBV5-4 and TRBJ2-7; D is perhaps TRBD2 (6 bases). Trimming left V 0 bases short and J 9 bases short, with 16 bases between. CDR1 and CDR2 from the germline V gene are SGHNT and YYREEE (reference sequence). This CDR3 has 14 residues. As DNA, the CDR3 is TGTGCCAGCAGCTTGGAAAATCGGAGGGGTGCGCAGTACTTC. Translation: CASSLENRRGAQYF.